The sequence of this TCR beta chain was determined in a study of cytomegalovirus exposure and HLA in healthy donors. On this clone itself: Different DNA sequences within this sample yield the same CDR3.

13 Jbeta primers and 60 Vbeta primers were used for the PCR. Libraries were prepared by immunoSEQ multiplex PCR; TCRdb keeps only in-frame clonotypes and omits some of them. The sample lists some 150,000 clones, about 64% occurring once. V gave up 6 bases and J gave up 6 bases; unmatched junction bases: 9. The CDR3 loop spans 15 amino acids. Germline values: CDR1 MDHEN, CDR2 SYDVKM. V gene TRBV28 combines with J gene TRBJ1-5; 9 nucleotides line up with TRBD1. This sequence was found in a woman aged 35 to 49 in good health and CMV-seronegative. Sample: PBMCs. The CDR3 DNA is TGTGCCAGCAGCCTGGGACAGGGCTTCCGTCAGCCCCAGCATTTT. It codes for CASSLGQGFRQPQHF.